This TCR beta chain was captured by sequencing in a study of immune evolution from preneoplasia to lung adenocarcinoma. Study outcomes and limitations: Clonality was highest in normal lung, lower in later-stage lesions apparently. Top clone frequencies peaked in normal lung, apparently declining through invasive adenocarcinoma.

Sequencing was performed with immunoSEQ multiplex PCR; in TCRdb, only in-frame clones are kept and a portion is missing. Found here are about 4,700 clones, about 80% of them singletons; the top ten hold 5.5% to 7.5%. On this clone: The antigen is undetermined.

V lost 3 bases and J 5 bases, leaving 16 bases between the germline ends. The V gene's germline CDR1 is SSHAT and CDR2 FNYEAQ (reference sequence). The CDR3 length is 15 residues. The sequenced material came from FFPE minimally invasive lung adenocarcinoma tissue. V and J are TRBV7-7 and TRBJ2-5; D possibly uses TRBD1 or TRBD2 (6 bases each). The clonotype was recovered from a person aged 60 to 85 with lung adenocarcinoma. DNA for the CDR3: TGTGCCAGCAGCTTTGCCGGGGGCGTTGGGGAGACCCAGTACTTC. Protein product: CASSFAGGVGETQYF.